This T cell receptor (beta chain) emerged from a study of T cells in Graves' hyperthyroidism and ophthalmopathy. Study-wide findings and caveats: The majority of expanded thyroid clonotypes above 0.001 also appeared in blood.

Patients were excluded for uncontrolled infection, other autoimmune disease, pregnancy or lactation. Germline CDR1 and CDR2: SGHDT and YYEEEE. The CDR3 is made up of 14 amino acids. V shed 0 bases and J shed 1 base, with 8 bases lying between them. RNA transcripts provided the source from which TCR beta CDR3 regions were amplified. The primer set for the first-round RT-PCR of the TCR CDR3 was HTBI. TCRdb processed the multiplex PCR reads anew with MiXCR; each CDR3 protein has one entry. The sample lists under 350,000 distinct CDR3 sequences, roughly an eighth occurring once. This clonotype has just a few counts. Antigen: not known.

The V gene is TRBV5-6, the J gene TRBJ2-7; D gene unclear. What was sequenced was blood. The source of this sequence is a woman aged 40 to 50 with Graves' ophthalmopathy. Here the CDR3 DNA reads TGTGCCAGCAGCTTGGTGGCAGCATCCTACGAGCAGTACTTC. This translates into CASSLVAASYEQYF.